This T cell receptor beta chain was found in a study of STAT3 mutations in large granular lymphocyte leukemia. In the study overall: Around two fifths of treated T-LGLL patients showed hematologic response to immunosuppression.

Sequencing used immunoSEQ multiplex PCR; TCRdb keeps in-frame clones, though not all of them. The sample holds 5,000 to 8,000 clones, approximately 62% seen once. Germline V lookup: CDR1 SGHDT, CDR2 YYEEEE. With 4 bases clipped from V and 0 bases from J, the junction kept 12 bases outside the gene matches. CDR3 size: 17 residues. Study results and caveats: Clonal expansion was inferred from other time points because no sample existed at each clone's first appearance. In about 35% of the 18 patients, new TCR clonotypes emerged after therapy. In several patients, dominant TCR clone burden exceeded STAT3 mutant burden, suggesting STAT3 mutation arose secondarily. At least one immunodominant TCR beta clonotype appeared in every T-cell large granular lymphocyte leukemia patient.

For this clone: What it recognizes is unknown.

This clonotype originated in a boy aged 5-17 years with T-cell large granular lymphocyte leukemia. Some clones in this sample may be carry-over from other donors' samples. This chain joins TRBV5-6 and TRBJ2-7, with 8 positions matching TRBD1. Sequences were obtained from peripheral blood mononuclear cells. CDR3 sequence: CASSRWTGISTSYEQYF. In nucleotides, the CDR3 is TGTGCCAGCAGCCGATGGACAGGGATATCGACCTCCTACGAGCAGTACTTC.